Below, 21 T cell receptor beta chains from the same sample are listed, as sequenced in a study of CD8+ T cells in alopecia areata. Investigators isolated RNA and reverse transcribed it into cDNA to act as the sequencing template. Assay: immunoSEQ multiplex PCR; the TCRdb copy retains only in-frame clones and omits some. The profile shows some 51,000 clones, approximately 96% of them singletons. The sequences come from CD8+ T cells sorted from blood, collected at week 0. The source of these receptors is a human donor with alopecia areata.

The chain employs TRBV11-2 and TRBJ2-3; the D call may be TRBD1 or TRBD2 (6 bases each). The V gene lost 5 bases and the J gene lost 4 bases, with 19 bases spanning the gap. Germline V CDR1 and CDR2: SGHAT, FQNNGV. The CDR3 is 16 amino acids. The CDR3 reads CASSRQGWGAADTQYF. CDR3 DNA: TGTGCCAGCAGCCGTCAGGGCTGGGGGGCAGCAGATACGCAGTATTTT.

The CDR3 sequence is CASSFAGFNEQFF. CDR3 DNA: TGTGCCAGCAGTTTTGCAGGGTTCAATGAGCAGTTCTTC. The chain carries TRBV6-5 and TRBJ2-1; D might be TRBD1 (5 bases). Trimming removed 4 bases at V and 6 bases at J, with 10 bases between. Germline loops: CDR1 MNHEY, CDR2 SVGAGI. This CDR3 has 13 amino acids.

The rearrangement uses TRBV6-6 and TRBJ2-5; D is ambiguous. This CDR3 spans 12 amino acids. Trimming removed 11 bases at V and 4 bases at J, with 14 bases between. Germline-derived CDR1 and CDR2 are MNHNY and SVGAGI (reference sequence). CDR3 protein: CASQPPAETQYF. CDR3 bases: TGTGCCTCGCAGCCCCCCGCAGAGACCCAGTACTTC.

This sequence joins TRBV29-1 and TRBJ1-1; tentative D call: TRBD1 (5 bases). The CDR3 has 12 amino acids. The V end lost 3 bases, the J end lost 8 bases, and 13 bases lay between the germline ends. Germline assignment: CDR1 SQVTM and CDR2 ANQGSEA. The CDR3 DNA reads TGCAGCGTTGAGACAGAGGGACCCGAAGCTTTCTTT. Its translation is CSVETEGPEAFF. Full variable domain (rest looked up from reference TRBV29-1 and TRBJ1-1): SAVISQKPSRDICQRGTSLTIQCQVDSQVTMMFWYRQQPGQSLTLIATANQGSEATYESGFVIDKFPISRPNLTFSTLTVSNMSPEDSSIYLCSVETEGPEAFFGQGTRLTVV.

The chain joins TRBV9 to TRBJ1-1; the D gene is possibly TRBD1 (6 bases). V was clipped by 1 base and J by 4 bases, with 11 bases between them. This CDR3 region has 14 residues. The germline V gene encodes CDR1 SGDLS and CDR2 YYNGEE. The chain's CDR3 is CASSVLTGGTEAFF. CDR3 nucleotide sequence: TGTGCCAGCAGCGTATTGACAGGAGGCACTGAAGCTTTCTTT.

The chain's CDR3 is CASSLGGQPQHF. CDR3 bases: TGTGCCAGCAGCTTAGGTGGCCAGCCCCAGCATTTT. The chain joins TRBV7-2 to TRBJ1-5, with no clear D. The CDR3 is 12 amino acids. V lost 1 base and J lost 7, with 5 bases in between. Germline-derived CDR1 and CDR2 are SGHTA and FQGNSA.

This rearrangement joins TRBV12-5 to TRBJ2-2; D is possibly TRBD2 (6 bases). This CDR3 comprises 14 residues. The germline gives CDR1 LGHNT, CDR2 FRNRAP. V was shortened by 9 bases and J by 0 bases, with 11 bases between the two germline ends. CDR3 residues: CASAIAANTGELFF. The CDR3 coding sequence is TGTGCTAGCGCCATAGCGGCGAACACCGGGGAGCTGTTTTTT.

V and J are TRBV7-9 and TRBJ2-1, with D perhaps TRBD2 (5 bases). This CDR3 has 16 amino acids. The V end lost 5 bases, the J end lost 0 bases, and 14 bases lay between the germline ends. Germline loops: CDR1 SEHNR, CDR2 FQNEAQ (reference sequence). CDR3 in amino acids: CASSQAERSSYNEQFF. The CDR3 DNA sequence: TGTGCCAGCAGCCAGGCGGAGCGGAGCTCCTACAATGAGCAGTTCTTC.

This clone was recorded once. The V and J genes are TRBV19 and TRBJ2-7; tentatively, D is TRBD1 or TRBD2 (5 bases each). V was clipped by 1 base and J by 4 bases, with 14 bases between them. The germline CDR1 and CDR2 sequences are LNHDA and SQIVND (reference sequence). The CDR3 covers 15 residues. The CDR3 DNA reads TGTGCCAGTAGTATAGGGGCCGGGACCACTTACGAGCAGTACTTC. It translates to CASSIGAGTTYEQYF.

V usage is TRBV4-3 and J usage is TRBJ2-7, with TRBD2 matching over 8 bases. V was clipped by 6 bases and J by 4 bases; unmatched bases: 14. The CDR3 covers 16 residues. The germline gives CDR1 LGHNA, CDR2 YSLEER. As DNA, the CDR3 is TGCGCCAGCAGTCAGGAGGTAGCGGGACTTCGGTACGAGCAGTACTTC. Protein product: CASSQEVAGLRYEQYF.

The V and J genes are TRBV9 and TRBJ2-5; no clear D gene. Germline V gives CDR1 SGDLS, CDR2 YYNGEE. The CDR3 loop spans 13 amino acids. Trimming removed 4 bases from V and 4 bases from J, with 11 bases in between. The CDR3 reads CASSSDFRETQYF. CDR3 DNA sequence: TGTGCCAGCAGCTCAGACTTTAGAGAGACCCAGTACTTC.

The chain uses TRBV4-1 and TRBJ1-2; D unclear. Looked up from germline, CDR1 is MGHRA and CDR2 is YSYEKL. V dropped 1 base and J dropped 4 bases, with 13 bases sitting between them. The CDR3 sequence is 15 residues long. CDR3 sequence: CASSQGRAATYGYTF. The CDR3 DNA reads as TGCGCCAGCAGCCAAGGTAGGGCAGCGACCTATGGCTACACCTTC.

The CDR3 DNA follows: TGTGCCAGCAGCTTTCGGGGGGGCACAGATACGCAGTATTTT. Its protein product is CASSFRGGTDTQYF. The chain links TRBV7-8 to TRBJ2-3; TRBD2 aligns across 7 bases. Germline lookup yields CDR1 SGHVS and CDR2 FQNEAQ. Trimming removed 3 bases from V and 1 base from J; junction bases left unmatched: 1. CDR3 size: 14 residues.

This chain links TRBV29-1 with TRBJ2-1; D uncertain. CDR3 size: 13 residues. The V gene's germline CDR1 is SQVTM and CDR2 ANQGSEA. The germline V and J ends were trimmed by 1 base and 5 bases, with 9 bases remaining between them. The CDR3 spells CSVEGILDNEQFF. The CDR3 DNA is TGCAGCGTTGAAGGAATATTGGACAATGAGCAGTTCTTC.

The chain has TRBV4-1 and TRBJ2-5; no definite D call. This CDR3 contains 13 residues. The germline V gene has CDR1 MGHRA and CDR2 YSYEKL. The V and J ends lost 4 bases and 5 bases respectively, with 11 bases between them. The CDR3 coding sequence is TGCGCCAGCAGCCTCCGAAACCTGGAGACCCAGTACTTC. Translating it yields CASSLRNLETQYF.

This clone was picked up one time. CDR3: CASSLDREIGTDTQYF. The CDR3 bases are TGCGCCAGCAGCCTAGACAGGGAGATTGGCACAGATACGCAGTATTTT. The rearrangement uses TRBV5-1 and TRBJ2-3; TRBD1 matches at 7 bases. In germline, CDR1 is SGHRS, CDR2 YFSETQ. J was trimmed by 1 base and V by 4 bases; bases with no gene match: 9. CDR3 length: 16 amino acids.

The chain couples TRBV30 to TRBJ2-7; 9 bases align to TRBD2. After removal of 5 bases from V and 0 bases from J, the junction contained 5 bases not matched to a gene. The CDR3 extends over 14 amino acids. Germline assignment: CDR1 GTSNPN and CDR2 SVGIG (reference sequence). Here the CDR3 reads CAWAKGLASYEQYF. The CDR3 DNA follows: TGTGCCTGGGCTAAGGGACTAGCCTCCTACGAGCAGTACTTC. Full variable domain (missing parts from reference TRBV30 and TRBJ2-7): SQTIHQWPATLVQPVGSPLSLECTVEGTSNPNLYWYRQAAGRGLQLLFYSVGIGQISSEVPQNLSASRPQDRQFILSSKKLLLSDSGFYLCAWAKGLASYEQYFGPGTRLTVT.

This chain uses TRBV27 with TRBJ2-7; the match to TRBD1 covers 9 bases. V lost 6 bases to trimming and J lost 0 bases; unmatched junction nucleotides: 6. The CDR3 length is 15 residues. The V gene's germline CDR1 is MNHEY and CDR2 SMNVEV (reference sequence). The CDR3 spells CASRTPGQGSYEQYF. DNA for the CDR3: TGTGCCAGCAGAACTCCGGGACAGGGCTCCTACGAGCAGTACTTC.

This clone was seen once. The CDR3 DNA reads TGTGCCAGCAGCTTGGATTTGGACAAAGGACAAGAGACCCAGTACTTC. As protein: CASSLDLDKGQETQYF. The chain couples TRBV5-6 to TRBJ2-5; tentative D call: TRBD1 (5 bases). Deletions cut 0 bases from V and 2 bases from J, with 14 bases between. The CDR3 has 16 amino acids. CDR1 and CDR2 from the germline V gene are SGHDT and YYEEEE.

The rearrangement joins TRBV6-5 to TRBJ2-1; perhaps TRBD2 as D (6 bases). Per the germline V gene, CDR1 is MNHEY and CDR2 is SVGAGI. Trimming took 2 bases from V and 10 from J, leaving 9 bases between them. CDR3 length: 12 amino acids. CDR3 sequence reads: CASSYRGGEQFF. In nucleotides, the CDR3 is TGTGCCAGCAGTTACCGTGGAGGGGAGCAGTTCTTC.

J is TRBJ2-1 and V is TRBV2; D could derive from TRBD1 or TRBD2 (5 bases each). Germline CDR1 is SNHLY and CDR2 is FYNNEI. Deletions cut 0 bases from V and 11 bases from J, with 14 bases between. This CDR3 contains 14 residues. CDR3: CASSEAGTADKQFF. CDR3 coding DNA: TGTGCCAGCAGTGAAGCAGGGACCGCCGATAAGCAGTTCTTC.